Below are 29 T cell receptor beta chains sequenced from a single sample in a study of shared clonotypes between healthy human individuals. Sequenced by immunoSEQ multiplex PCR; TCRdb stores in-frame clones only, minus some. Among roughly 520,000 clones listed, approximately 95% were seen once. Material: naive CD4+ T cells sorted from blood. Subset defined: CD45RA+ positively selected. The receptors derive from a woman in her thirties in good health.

The CDR3 region is CASSYGTGNNQPQHF. CDR3 coding DNA: TGTGCCAGCAGTTACGGGACAGGTAACAATCAGCCCCAGCATTTT. V usage is TRBV6-5 and J usage is TRBJ1-5, with TRBD1 identical over 8 bases. The CDR3 spans 15 residues. The trim removed 2 bases at V and 3 bases at J, leaving 3 bases unmatched. Germline values: CDR1 MNHEY, CDR2 SVGAGI.

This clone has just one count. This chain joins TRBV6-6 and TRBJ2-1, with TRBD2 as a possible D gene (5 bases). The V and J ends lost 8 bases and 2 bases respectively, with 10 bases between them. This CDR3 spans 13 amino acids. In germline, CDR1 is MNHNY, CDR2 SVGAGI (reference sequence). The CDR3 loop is CASATGAYNEQFF. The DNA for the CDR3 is TGTGCCAGCGCCACCGGGGCCTACAATGAGCAGTTCTTC.

In nucleotides, the CDR3 is TGTGCCAGCAGCGTAGCTCTGGGGAATGAGCAGTTCTTC. Protein product: CASSVALGNEQFF. The chain combines TRBV9 with TRBJ2-1; D is ambiguous. The CDR3 has 13 amino acids. The germline gives CDR1 SGDLS, CDR2 YYNGEE. V shed 0 bases and J shed 7 bases, with 8 bases lying between them.

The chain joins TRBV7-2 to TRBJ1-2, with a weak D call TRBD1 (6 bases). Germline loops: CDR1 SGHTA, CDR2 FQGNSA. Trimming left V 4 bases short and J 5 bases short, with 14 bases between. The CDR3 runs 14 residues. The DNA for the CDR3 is TGTGCCAGCAGCTCCGACAGGCTCCTATATGGCTACACCTTC. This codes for CASSSDRLLYGYTF.

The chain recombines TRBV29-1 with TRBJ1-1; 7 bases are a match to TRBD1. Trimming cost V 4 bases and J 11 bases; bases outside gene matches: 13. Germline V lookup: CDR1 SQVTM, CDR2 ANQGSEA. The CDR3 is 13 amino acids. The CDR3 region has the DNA TGCAGCGTTGTTGTTGGGACAGAGAGGGGGGCTTTCTTT. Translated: CSVVVGTERGAFF.

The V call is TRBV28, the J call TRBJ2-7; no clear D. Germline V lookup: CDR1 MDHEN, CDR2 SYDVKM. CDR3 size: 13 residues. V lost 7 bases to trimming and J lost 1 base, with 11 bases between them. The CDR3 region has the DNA TGTGCCAGCACTAAAGCGAGTTCCTACGAGCAGTACTTC. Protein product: CASTKASSYEQYF. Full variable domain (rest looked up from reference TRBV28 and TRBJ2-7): DVKVTQSSRYLVKRTGEKVFLECVQDMDHENMFWYRQDPGLGLRLIYFSYDVKMKEKGDIPEGYSVSREKKERFSLILESASTNQTSMYLCASTKASSYEQYFGPGTRLTVT.

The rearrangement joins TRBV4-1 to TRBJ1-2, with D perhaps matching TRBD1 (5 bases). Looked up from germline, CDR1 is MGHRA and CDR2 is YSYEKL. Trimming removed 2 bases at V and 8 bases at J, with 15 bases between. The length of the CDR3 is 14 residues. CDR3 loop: CASSQYWGREGYTF. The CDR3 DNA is TGCGCCAGCAGCCAATATTGGGGCAGGGAAGGCTACACCTTC.

This CDR3 is CASTQREGGTEAFF. In DNA, the CDR3 is TGTGCCAGTACCCAACGGGAGGGAGGCACTGAAGCTTTCTTT. V and J are TRBV19 and TRBJ1-1; D gene unclear. The CDR3 is 14 amino acids. Trimming cost V 7 bases and J 4 bases, with 16 bases left between them. In germline, CDR1 is LNHDA, CDR2 SQIVND (reference sequence). Variable domain in full (rest from reference TRBV19 and TRBJ1-1): DGGITQSPKYLFRKEGQNVTLSCEQNLNHDAMYWYRQDPGQGLRLIYYSQIVNDFQKGDIAEGYSVSREKKESFPLTVTSAQKNPTAFYLCASTQREGGTEAFFGQGTRLTVV.

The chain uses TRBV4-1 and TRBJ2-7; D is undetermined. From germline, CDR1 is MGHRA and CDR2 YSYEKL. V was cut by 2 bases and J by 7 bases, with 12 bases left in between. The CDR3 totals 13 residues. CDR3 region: CASSQFLRREQYF. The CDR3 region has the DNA TGCGCCAGCAGCCAATTTTTGCGTAGGGAGCAGTACTTC.

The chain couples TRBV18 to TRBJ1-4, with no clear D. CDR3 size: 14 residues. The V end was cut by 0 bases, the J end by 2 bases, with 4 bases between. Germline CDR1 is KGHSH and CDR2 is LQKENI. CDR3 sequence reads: CASSPPLTNEKLFF. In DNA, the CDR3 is TGTGCCAGCTCACCACCATTGACTAATGAAAAACTGTTTTTT.

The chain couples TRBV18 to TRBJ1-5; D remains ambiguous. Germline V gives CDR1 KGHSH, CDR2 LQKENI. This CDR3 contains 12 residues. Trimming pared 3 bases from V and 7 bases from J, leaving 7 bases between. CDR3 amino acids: CASSPAGQPQHF. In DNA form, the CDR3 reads TGTGCCAGCTCACCTGCAGGCCAGCCCCAGCATTTT.

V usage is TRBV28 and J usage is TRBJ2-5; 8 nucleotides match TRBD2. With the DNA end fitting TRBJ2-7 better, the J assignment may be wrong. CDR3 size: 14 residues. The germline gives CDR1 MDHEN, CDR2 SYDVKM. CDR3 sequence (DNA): TGTGCCAGCAGTGTACTAGCGGAAACCTACGAGCAGTACTTC. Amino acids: CASSVLAETYEQYF.

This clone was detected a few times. The CDR3 DNA reads as TGTGCCAGCAGACCGACAGCCACCGGGGAGCTGTTTTTT. Amino acids: CASRPTATGELFF. The V gene is TRBV27, the J gene TRBJ2-2; tentative D call: TRBD1 (5 bases). V was shortened by 6 bases and J by 4 bases, with 9 bases between the two germline ends. Per the germline V gene, CDR1 is MNHEY and CDR2 is SMNVEV (reference sequence). The CDR3 runs to 13 residues.

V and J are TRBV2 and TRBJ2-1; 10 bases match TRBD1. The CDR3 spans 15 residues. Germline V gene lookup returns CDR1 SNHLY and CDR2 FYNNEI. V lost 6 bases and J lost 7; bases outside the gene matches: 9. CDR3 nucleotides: TGTGCCAGCAGGATGACCGGGACAGGGGCGAATGAGCAGTTCTTC. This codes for CASRMTGTGANEQFF.

The chain's CDR3 is CASSFRRVSPLHF. The DNA for the CDR3 is TGTGCCAGCAGTTTTCGGCGGGTTTCACCCCTCCACTTT. The V call is TRBV28, the J call TRBJ1-6; no reliable D call. V was pared by 3 bases and J by 9 bases, with 9 bases between. The CDR3 covers 13 residues. Per germline, CDR1 MDHEN and CDR2 SYDVKM.

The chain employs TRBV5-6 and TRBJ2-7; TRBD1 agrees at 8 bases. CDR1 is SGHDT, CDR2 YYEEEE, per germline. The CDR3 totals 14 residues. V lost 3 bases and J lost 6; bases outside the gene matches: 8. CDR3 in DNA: TGTGCCAGCAGCTCCGGACAGGGCCGTCTCGAGCAGTACTTC. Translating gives CASSSGQGRLEQYF. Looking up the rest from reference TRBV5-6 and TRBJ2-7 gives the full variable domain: DAGVTQSPTHLIKTRGQQVTLRCSPKSGHDTVSWYQQALGQGPQFIFQYYEEEERQRGNFPDRFSGHQFPNYSSELNVNALLLGDSALYLCASSSGQGRLEQYFGPGTRLTVT.

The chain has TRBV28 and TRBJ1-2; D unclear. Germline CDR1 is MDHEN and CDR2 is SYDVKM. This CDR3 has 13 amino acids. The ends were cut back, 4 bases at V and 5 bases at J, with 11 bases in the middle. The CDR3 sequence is CASSYRVRYGYTF. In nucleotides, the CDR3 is TGTGCCAGCAGTTACAGAGTTAGGTATGGCTACACCTTC.

For the CDR3, the DNA is TGTGCCAGCAGTGAGGGAGCGCGCGCCTACGAGCAGTACTTC. Protein product: CASSEGARAYEQYF. V gene TRBV2 combines with J gene TRBJ2-7; maybe TRBD2 (5 bases). The CDR3 length is 14 residues. Trimming removed 3 bases from V and 2 bases from J, with 11 bases in between. CDR1 SNHLY and CDR2 FYNNEI come from the germline V gene.

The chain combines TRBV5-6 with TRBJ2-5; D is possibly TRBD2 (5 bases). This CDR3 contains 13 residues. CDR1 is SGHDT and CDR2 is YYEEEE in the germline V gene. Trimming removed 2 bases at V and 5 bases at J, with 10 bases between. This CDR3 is CASSFGKAETQYF. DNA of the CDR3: TGTGCCAGCAGCTTCGGGAAAGCGGAGACCCAGTACTTC.

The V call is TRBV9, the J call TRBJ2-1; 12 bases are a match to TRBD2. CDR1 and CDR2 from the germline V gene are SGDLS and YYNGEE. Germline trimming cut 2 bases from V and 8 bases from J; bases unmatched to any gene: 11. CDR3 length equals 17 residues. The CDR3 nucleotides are TGTGCCAGCAGCGTTACCCCGACTAGCGGGAGTTGGGATGAGCAGTTCTTC. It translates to CASSVTPTSGSWDEQFF.

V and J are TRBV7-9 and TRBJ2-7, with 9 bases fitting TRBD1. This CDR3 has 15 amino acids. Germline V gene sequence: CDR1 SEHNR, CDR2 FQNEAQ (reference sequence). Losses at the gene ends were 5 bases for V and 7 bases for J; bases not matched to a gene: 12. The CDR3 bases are TGTGCCAGCAGCGAGGGGACAGGGAGGAATTGGGAGCAGTACTTC. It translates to CASSEGTGRNWEQYF.

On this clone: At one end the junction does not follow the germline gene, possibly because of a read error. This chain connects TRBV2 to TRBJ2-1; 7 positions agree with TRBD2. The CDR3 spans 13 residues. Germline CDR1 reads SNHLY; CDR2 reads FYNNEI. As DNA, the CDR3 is TGTGCCAGCAGCGCGGGGGAATACAATGAACAGTTCTTC. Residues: CASSAGEYNEQFF.

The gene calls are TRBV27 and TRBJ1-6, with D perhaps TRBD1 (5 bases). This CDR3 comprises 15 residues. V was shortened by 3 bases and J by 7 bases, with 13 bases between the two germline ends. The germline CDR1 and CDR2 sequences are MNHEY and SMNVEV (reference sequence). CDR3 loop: CASSFFNSGNSPLHF. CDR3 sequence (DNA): TGTGCCAGCAGTTTTTTCAACTCAGGGAATTCACCCCTCCACTTT.

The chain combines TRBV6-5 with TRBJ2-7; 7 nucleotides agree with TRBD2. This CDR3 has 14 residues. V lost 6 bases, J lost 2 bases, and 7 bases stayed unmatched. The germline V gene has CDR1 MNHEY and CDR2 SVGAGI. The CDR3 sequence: CASRQAGDPYEQYF. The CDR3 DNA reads TGTGCCAGCAGACAGGCGGGAGACCCCTACGAGCAGTACTTC.

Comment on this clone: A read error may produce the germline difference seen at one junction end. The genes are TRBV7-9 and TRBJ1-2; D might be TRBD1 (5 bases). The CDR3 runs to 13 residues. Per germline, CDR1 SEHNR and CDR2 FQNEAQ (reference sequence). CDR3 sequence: CASSLGVGDGYTF. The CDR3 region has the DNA TGTGCCAGCAGTTTAGGGGTCGGTGATGGCTACACCTTC.

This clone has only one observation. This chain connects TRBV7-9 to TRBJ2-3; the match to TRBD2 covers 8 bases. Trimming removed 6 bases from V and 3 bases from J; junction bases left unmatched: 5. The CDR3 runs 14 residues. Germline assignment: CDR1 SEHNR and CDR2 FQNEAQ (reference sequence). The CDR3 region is CASRKGLETDTQYF. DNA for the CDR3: TGTGCCAGCAGAAAGGGACTAGAAACAGATACGCAGTATTTT.

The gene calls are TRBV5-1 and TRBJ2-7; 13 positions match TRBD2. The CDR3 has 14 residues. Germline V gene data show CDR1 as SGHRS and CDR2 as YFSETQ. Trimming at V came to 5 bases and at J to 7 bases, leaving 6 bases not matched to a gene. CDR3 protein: CASSRTSGGGEQYF. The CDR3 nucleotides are TGCGCCAGCAGTCGGACTAGCGGGGGCGGGGAGCAGTACTTC.

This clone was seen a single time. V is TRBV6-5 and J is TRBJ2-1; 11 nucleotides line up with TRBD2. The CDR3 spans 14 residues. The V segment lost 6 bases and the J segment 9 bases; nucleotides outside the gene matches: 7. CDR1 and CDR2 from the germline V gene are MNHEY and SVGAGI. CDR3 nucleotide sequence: TGTGCCAGCAGACGACTAGCGGGAAGGGGTGAGCAGTTCTTC. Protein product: CASRRLAGRGEQFF.

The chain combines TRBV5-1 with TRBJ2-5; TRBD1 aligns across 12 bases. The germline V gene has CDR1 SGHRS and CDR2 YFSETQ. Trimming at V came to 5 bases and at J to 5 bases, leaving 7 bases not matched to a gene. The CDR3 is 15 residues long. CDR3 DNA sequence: TGCGCCAGCAGGGCCGGGACAGGGGGCGGGGAGACCCAGTACTTC. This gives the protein CASRAGTGGGETQYF.